This T cell receptor (beta chain) was captured by sequencing in a study of neoadjuvant nivolumab and ipilimumab in lung cancer. Study-wide findings and caveats: Pretherapy blood TCR richness correlated positively with resected tumor richness. From pretherapy to surgery, tumor richness and clonality rose with dual therapy. Pathologic regression was not significantly tied to TCR clonality. TCR sequencing covered a small number of samples.

CDR3 length: 16 amino acids. The ends lost 4 bases at V and 9 bases at J; junction bases unmatched: 15. The V gene's germline CDR1 is SGHAT and CDR2 FQNNGV. Comment on this clone: Its matching antigen is unknown.

Produced via immunoSEQ multiplex PCR; TCRdb's table is partial and in-frame only. The sample lists about 6,900 clones; approximately 76% were seen once. This material consisted of tumor tissue, taken after neoadjuvant nivolumab, alone or with ipilimumab, at or shortly before surgery. The origin of this receptor is an adult with non-small cell lung cancer. V gene TRBV11-2 combines with J gene TRBJ2-7; TRBD1 matches at 10 bases. This CDR3 reads CASSSYTGQGRVGQYF. The CDR3 nucleotides read TGTGCCAGCAGCTCCTATACGGGACAGGGGAGGGTCGGGCAGTACTTC.